Reported below is one T cell receptor beta chain. The data stem from a study of T cells expressing NK-cell markers. The length of the CDR3 is 15 residues. Germline V gives CDR1 SEHNR, CDR2 FQNEAQ (reference sequence). TCRdb re-called the 5' RACE reads, yielding one record per CDR3 amino acid sequence without DNA. Seen in this sample are 300,000 to 500,000 distinct CDR3 sequences; the ten most common clones hold about 10%. Specimen: blood T cells: a sorted CD56 or NKG2C T cell subset, CD4+ or CD8+ T cells, or bulk PBMC T cells (not recorded which). This TCR came from a woman aged 45-60 years in good health. The gene calls are TRBV7-9 and TRBJ2-1; as DNA is missing, the TRBD1 call by TCRdb cannot be tested. This CDR3 reads CASSLGQTGGSEQFF.